This T cell receptor beta chain is from a study of technical replicates of blood from several donors. The CDR3 is made up of 18 amino acids. Trimming removed 1 base at V and 4 bases at J, with 20 bases between. Germline V gene data show CDR1 as KGHSH and CDR2 as LQKENI. This table comes from immunoSEQ multiplex PCR, and its TCRdb copy is limited to in-frame clones, with some not included. This table holds about 62,000 clones, about nine tenths found once. The TCR originated in a human donor in good health. Some clones in this sample may be carry-over from other donors' samples. Sample: PBMCs. This chain connects TRBV18 to TRBJ2-1; tentatively, D is TRBD2 (5 bases). The CDR3 is CASSPRLRSSQEYNEQFF. The CDR3 DNA reads TGTGCCAGCTCACCACGGCTCAGGTCTAGCCAAGAATACAATGAGCAGTTCTTC.